This T cell receptor beta chain appears in the sequencing data of a study of shared clonotypes between healthy human individuals. The V gene lost 0 bases and the J gene lost 8 bases, with 17 bases spanning the gap. CDR3 length: 15 amino acids. Germline values: CDR1 SGHDT, CDR2 YYEEEE. The assay was immunoSEQ multiplex PCR, and TCRdb's table has in-frame clones only and misses some. In the table there are around 2,000,000 clones, approximately 95% of which are singletons. Positive CCR7 selection of CD45RO-negative cells yielded the naive CD8 cells, and terminally differentiated effector memory CD45RA+ cells were excluded.

The chain carries TRBV5-6 and TRBJ1-2; tentatively, D is TRBD1 (5 bases). This receptor was taken from a man aged 18 to 30 in good health. Sequenced input: naive CD8+ T cells sorted from blood. In nucleotides, the CDR3 is TGTGCCAGCAGCTTGGTCAGGGATGGAGTTATGGGCTACACCTTC. The encoded protein is CASSLVRDGVMGYTF.